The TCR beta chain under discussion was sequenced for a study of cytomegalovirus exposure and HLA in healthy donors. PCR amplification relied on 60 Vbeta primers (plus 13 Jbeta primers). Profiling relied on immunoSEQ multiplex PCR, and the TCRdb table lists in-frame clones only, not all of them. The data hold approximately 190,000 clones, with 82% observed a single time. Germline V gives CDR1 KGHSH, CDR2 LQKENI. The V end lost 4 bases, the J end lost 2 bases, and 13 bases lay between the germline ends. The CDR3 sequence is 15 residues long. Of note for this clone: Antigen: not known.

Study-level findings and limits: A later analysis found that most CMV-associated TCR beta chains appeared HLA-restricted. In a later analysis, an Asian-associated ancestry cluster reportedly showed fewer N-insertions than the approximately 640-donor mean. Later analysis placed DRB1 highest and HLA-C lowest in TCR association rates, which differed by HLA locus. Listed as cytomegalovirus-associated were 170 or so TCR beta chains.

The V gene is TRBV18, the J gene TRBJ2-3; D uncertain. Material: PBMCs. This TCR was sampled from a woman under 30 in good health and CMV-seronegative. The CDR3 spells CASSLEDRNTDTQYF. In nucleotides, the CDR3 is TGTGCCAGCTCACTAGAGGATAGGAACACAGATACGCAGTATTTT.